This T cell receptor beta chain emerged from a study of neurological immune-mediated disorders. Study findings and constraints: In HTLV-1-associated myelopathy, TCR clonal expansion was greatest, and in multiple sclerosis it was least, below healthy controls.

Points on this clonotype: Its antigen is still unknown.

The sample's time point: longitudinal time-point 3. It was from 2 million PBMCs stored at -80 C that the unsorted libraries were obtained. The cDNA was generated through 5'RACE incorporating 10-nucleotide random UMIs. From 15-18 subjects, each sequencing run yielded over 160 million TCR-beta sequences. MiXCR, applied by TCRdb to the 5' RACE reads, yields one record per CDR3 protein. The sample shows more than 95,000 distinct CDR3 sequences, approximately 11% of them seen only once. Trimming removed 3 bases from V and 8 bases from J, with 14 bases in between. Germline V gene data show CDR1 as MDHEN and CDR2 as SYDVKM. The CDR3 runs 14 residues.

The J gene is TRBJ2-1, the V gene TRBV28; a possible D gene is TRBD2 (6 bases). This sequence was found in a female donor with HTLV-1-associated myelopathy (HAM/TSP). The sequencing input was PBMCs. CDR3 in DNA: TGTGCCAGCAGTTTGAGAGCCCCGGGGGATGAGCAGTTCTTC. Translating it yields CASSLRAPGDEQFF.